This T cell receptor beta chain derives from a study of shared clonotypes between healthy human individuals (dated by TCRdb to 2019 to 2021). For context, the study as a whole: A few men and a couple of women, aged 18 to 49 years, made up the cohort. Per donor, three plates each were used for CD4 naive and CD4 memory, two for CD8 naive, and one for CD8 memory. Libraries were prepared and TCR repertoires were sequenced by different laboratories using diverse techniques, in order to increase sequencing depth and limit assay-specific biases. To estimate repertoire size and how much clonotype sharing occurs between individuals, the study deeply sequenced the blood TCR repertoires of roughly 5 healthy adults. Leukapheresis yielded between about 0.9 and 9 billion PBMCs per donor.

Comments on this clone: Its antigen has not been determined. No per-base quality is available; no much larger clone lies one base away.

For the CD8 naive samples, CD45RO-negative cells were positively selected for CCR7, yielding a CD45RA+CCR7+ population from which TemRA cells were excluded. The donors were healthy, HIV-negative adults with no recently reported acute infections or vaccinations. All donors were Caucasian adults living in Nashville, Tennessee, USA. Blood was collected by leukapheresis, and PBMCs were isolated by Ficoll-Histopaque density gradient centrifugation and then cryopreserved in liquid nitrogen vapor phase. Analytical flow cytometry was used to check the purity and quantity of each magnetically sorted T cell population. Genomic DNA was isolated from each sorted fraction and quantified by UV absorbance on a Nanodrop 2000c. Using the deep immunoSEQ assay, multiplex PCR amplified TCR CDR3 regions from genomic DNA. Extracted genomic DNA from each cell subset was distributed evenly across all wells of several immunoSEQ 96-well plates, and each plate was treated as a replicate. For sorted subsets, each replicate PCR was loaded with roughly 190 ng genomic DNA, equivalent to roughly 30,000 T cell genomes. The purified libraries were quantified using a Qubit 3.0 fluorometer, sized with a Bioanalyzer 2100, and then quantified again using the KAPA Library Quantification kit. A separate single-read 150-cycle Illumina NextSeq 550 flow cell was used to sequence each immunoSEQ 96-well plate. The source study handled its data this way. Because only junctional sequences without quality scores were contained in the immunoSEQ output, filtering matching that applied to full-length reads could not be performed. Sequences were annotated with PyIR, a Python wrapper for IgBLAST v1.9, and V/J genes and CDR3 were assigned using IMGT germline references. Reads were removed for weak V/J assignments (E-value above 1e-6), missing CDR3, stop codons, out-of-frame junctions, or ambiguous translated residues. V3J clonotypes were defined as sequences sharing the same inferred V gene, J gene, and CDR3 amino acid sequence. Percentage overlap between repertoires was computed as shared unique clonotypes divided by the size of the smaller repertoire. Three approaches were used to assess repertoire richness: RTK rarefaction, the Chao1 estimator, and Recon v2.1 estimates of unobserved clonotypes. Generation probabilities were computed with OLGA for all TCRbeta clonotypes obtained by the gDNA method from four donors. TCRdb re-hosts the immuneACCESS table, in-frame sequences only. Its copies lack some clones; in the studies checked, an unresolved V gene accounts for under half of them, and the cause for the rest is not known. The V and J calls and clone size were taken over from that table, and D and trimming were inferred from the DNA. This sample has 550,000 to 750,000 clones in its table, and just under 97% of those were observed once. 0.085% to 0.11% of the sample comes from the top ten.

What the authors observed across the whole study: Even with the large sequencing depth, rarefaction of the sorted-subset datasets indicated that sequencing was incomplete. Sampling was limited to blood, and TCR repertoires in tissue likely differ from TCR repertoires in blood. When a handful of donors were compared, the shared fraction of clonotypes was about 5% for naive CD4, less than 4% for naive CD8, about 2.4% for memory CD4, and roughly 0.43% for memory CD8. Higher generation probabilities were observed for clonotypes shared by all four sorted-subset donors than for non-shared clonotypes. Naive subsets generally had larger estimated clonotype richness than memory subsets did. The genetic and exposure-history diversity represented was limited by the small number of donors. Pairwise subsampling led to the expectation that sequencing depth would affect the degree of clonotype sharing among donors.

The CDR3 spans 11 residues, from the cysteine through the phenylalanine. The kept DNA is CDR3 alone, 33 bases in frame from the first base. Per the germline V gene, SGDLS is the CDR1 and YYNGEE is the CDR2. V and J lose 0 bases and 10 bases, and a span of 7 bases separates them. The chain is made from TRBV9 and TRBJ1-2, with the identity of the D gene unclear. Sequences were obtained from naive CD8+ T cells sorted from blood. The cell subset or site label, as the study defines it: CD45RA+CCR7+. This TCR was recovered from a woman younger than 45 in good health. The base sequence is TGTGCCAGCAGCGTAGGGCAGATCTACACCTTC. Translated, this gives CASSVGQIYTF.